This TCR beta chain is drawn from a study of T cell responses to AZD1222 COVID-19 vaccine. Turning to this clone: The antigen is unknown.

Findings of the study overall: When two AZD1222 doses had been given, Spike-specific TCR breadth and depth rose.

Second-dose recipients at about 4 or about 12 weeks were treated as one pooled group. Method: immunoSEQ multiplex PCR; TCRdb's copy keeps in-frame clones and lacks some. The profile shows 95,000 to 110,000 clones, around nine tenths of them singletons. This TCR came from an adult who received the AZD1222 COVID-19 vaccine. This specimen was peripheral blood, taken 28 days after the second AZD1222 dose.

The CDR3 spells CASSLPGAKAFF. The CDR3 bases are TGTGCCAGCAGTTTACCCGGGGCCAAAGCTTTCTTT. This chain uses TRBV12-3 or TRBV12-4 with TRBJ1-1; tentative D call: TRBD1 (5 bases). The CDR3 has 12 amino acids. The V and J ends lost 2 bases and 9 bases respectively, with 10 bases between them.